The T cell receptor (beta chain) under discussion was sequenced for a study of radiotherapy plus CTLA-4 blockade in lung cancer. A note on this clone: What it binds is not known.

This table comes from immunoSEQ multiplex PCR, and its TCRdb copy is limited to in-frame clones, with some not included. The data show tens of thousands of clones, with roughly 79% seen just once and 4% held by the top ten. Points from the study as a whole: There was expansion of tumor-derived TCR clones in blood after radiotherapy plus ipilimumab.

The origin of this receptor is a human donor with non-small cell lung cancer who had a partial response to radiotherapy plus ipilimumab. Some clones in this sample may be carry-over from other donors' samples. Sequencing was performed on peripheral blood, taken from a patient treated with radiotherapy plus ipilimumab.

CDR3 nucleotide sequence: TGTGCCACCAGCGGAGTTCCCCTCCCTAGCGGGGGGTGCGCCGGGGAGCTGTTTTTT. This translates into CATSGVPLPSGGCAGELFF. The gene calls are TRBV15 and TRBJ2-2; 11 bases line up with TRBD2. The CDR3 is made up of 19 amino acids. CDR1 and CDR2 from the germline V gene are LNHNV and YYDKDF (reference sequence). The junction had 17 bases not matched to a gene; V was cut back by 5 bases and J by 6 bases.